What follows are 17 T cell receptor beta chains derived from one specimen sequenced in a study of vaccination effects on CD4 cells after COVID-19. Antigen specificity for these receptors is unknown. Here immunoSEQ multiplex PCR was the method, and the copy in TCRdb shows in-frame clones only, minus some. The sample contains around 75,000 clones, 65% to 85% of which appear only once. Sequencing followed a ViraFEST assay step that expanded antigen-specific CD4+ T cells with viral peptide pools. Cells that had been cultured for 10 days were the source of isolated CD4+ T cells. The person's infection with SARS-CoV-2, confirmed by PCR, took place between March and December 2020. This specimen consisted of CD4+ T cells from PBMCs cultured with HIV peptides, obtained before COVID-19 vaccination. Subset of the sample: HIV-1 Nef peptide pool negative control/reference culture. The source is a human donor who had a prior SARS-CoV-2 infection.

The sample holds a few counts of this clone. The chain recombines TRBV6-5 with TRBJ1-2, with TRBD1 as a possible D gene (6 bases). Germline values: CDR1 MNHEY, CDR2 SVGAGI. The CDR3 totals 14 residues. V lost 4 bases and J 8 bases, leaving 17 bases between the germline ends. Here the CDR3 reads CASSFVGGAEGYTF. The CDR3, as DNA: TGTGCCAGCAGTTTCGTCGGGGGGGCGGAGGGCTACACCTTC.

The rearrangement joins TRBV12-3 or TRBV12-4 to TRBJ1-6; the D gene is possibly TRBD1 (5 bases). Trimming cost V 3 bases and J 13 bases, with 13 bases left between them. The CDR3 contains 13 residues. CDR3: CASSLRNGGPLHF. The CDR3 DNA sequence: TGTGCCAGCAGTTTGAGGAACGGGGGGCCCCTCCACTTT.

The J gene is TRBJ2-5, the V gene TRBV29-1; TRBD2 matches 7 bases. Trimming took 5 bases from V and 4 from J; bases not matched to a gene: 4. Germline CDR1 and CDR2: SQVTM and ANQGSEA. This CDR3 contains 12 residues. The DNA of the CDR3 is TGCAGCGTTTGGGACTACGCAGAGACCCAGTACTTC. As protein: CSVWDYAETQYF.

The rearrangement uses TRBV25-1 and TRBJ1-2; 8 bases line up with TRBD1. V lost 3 bases and J lost 8; bases outside the gene matches: 11. This CDR3 has 15 amino acids. The germline V gene has CDR1 MGHDK and CDR2 SYGVNS. As DNA, the CDR3 is TGTGCCAGCAGTGATCCCGCCAGGGGGCTGGAAGGCTACACCTTC. As protein: CASSDPARGLEGYTF.

About this clone itself: Other DNA variants within this sample encode the same CDR3. The rearrangement joins TRBV5-1 to TRBJ2-3; D gene uncertain. Trimming stripped 0 bases from V and 1 base from J, with 3 bases between. The CDR3 contains 13 residues. Germline V gene data show CDR1 as SGHRS and CDR2 as YFSETQ. In DNA, the CDR3 is TGCGCCAGCAGCTTGGGGGGCACAGATACGCAGTATTTT. Its protein is CASSLGGTDTQYF. The full variable domain, with the rest looked up from reference TRBV5-1 and TRBJ2-3, is KAGVTQTPRYLIKTRGQQVTLSCSPISGHRSVSWYQQTPGQGLQFLFEYFSETQRNKGNFPGRFSGRQFSNSRSEMNVSTLELGDSALYLCASSLGGTDTQYFGPGTRLTVL.

CDR3 loop: CASSPGLAGQETQYF. CDR3 in DNA: TGTGCCAGCAGCCCCGGACTAGCGGGTCAAGAGACCCAGTACTTC. This rearrangement joins TRBV3-1 (or the pseudogene TRBV3-2) to TRBJ2-5, with TRBD2 matching over 11 bases. The V gene end was trimmed by 4 bases and the J gene end by 2 bases; junction bases not matched to a gene: 3. CDR1 and CDR2 (germline): LGHDT, YNNKEL (reference sequence). The CDR3 covers 15 residues.

The V gene is TRBV7-2, the J gene TRBJ2-3; 9 bases are a match to TRBD2. CDR1 and CDR2 (germline): SGHTA, FQGNSA. This CDR3 contains 16 residues. The ends lost 7 bases at V and 2 bases at J; junction bases unmatched: 10. The DNA of the CDR3 is TGTGCCAGCAACCAAGGGCTAGCGGGATACACAGATACGCAGTATTTT. Translating gives CASNQGLAGYTDTQYF.

V is TRBV11-3 and J is TRBJ1-1; perhaps TRBD1 as D (5 bases). The V end was cut by 4 bases, the J end by 4 bases, with 13 bases between. CDR1 and CDR2 from the germline V gene are SGHNT and YENEEA. The CDR3 contains 14 residues. The CDR3 protein is CASSSAPGGTEAFF. CDR3 DNA sequence: TGTGCCAGCAGCTCCGCCCCGGGGGGCACTGAAGCTTTCTTT.

The chain recombines TRBV7-2 with TRBJ2-7, with TRBD1 matching 7 bases. Germline V gene sequence: CDR1 SGHTA, CDR2 FQGNSA. This CDR3 spans 14 amino acids. V lost 3 bases, J lost 1 base, and 3 bases stayed unmatched. In DNA, the CDR3 is TGTGCCAGCAGCTTTCAGGGGGAGTCCTACGAGCAGTACTTC. It encodes CASSFQGESYEQYF.

The chain recombines TRBV18 with TRBJ2-3, with 12 bases lining up with TRBD2. Germline-derived CDR1 and CDR2 are KGHSH and LQKENI. The CDR3 length is 21 residues. J was trimmed by 5 bases and V by 1 base; bases with no gene match: 19. This CDR3 reads CASSPRGRQTSGSNGVDTQYF. Written as DNA, the CDR3 is TGTGCCAGCTCACCACGTGGGCGGCAGACTAGCGGGAGTAATGGAGTAGATACGCAGTATTTT.

This chain joins TRBV9 and TRBJ1-1; TRBD1 agrees at 7 bases. Germline V gene data show CDR1 as SGDLS and CDR2 as YYNGEE. The CDR3 consists of 13 residues. The ends lost 2 bases at V and 6 bases at J; junction bases unmatched: 4. The CDR3 spells CASSVAGGAEAFF. In nucleotides, the CDR3 is TGTGCCAGCAGCGTTGCAGGGGGAGCTGAAGCTTTCTTT.

This chain links TRBV4-1 with TRBJ1-2, with a tentative D call TRBD1 (6 bases). Trimming removed 0 bases at V and 5 bases at J, with 13 bases between. The CDR3 contains 15 residues. The V gene's germline CDR1 is MGHRA and CDR2 YSYEKL. The CDR3 nucleotides read TGCGCCAGCAGCCAAGAGGGGGCAAGAGCTTATGGCTACACCTTC. Its protein product is CASSQEGARAYGYTF.

The gene calls are TRBV4-2 and TRBJ1-3; D is unresolved. This CDR3 is 15 amino acids long. The germline V gene has CDR1 LGHNA and CDR2 YNFKEQ. Trimming shortened V by 0 bases and J by 4 bases, and 10 bases separated the two germline ends. The CDR3 here is CASSQELGIGNTIYF. The CDR3 DNA is TGTGCCAGCAGCCAAGAATTAGGGATCGGAAACACCATATATTTT.

The chain is built from TRBV15 and TRBJ1-2, with D uncertain. Trimming took off 1 base at V and 8 bases at J, with 8 bases between the two ends. Germline V gene sequence: CDR1 LNHNV, CDR2 YYDKDF (reference sequence). CDR3 length: 12 amino acids. CDR3 nucleotides: TGTGCCACCAGCAGAGGGTTCACGGGCTACACCTTC. This translates into CATSRGFTGYTF. The full variable domain, rest sourced from reference TRBV15 and TRBJ1-2, is DAMVIQNPRYQVTQFGKPVTLSCSQTLNHNVMYWYQQKSSQAPKLLFHYYDKDFNNEADTPDNFQSRRPNTSFCFLDIRSPGLGDTAMYLCATSRGFTGYTFGSGTRLTVV.

The rearrangement uses TRBV30 and TRBJ2-4; no firm D call. Germline CDR1 reads GTSNPN; CDR2 reads SVGIG (reference sequence). The CDR3 loop spans 14 amino acids. Trimming stripped 4 bases from V and 0 bases from J, with 10 bases between. CDR3 protein: CAWKENLAKNIQYF. The CDR3 nucleotides are TGTGCCTGGAAGGAGAACCTAGCCAAAAACATTCAGTACTTC. The full variable domain, completed using reference TRBV30 and TRBJ2-4, is SQTIHQWPATLVQPVGSPLSLECTVEGTSNPNLYWYRQAAGRGLQLLFYSVGIGQISSEVPQNLSASRPQDRQFILSSKKLLLSDSGFYLCAWKENLAKNIQYFGAGTRLSVL.

This chain links TRBV5-1 with TRBJ2-5, with D hard to call. This CDR3 has 14 residues. Trimming pared 0 bases from V and 5 bases from J, leaving 11 bases between. Germline V CDR1 and CDR2: SGHRS, YFSETQ. This CDR3 reads CASSLGHSRETQYF. The CDR3 DNA reads TGCGCCAGCAGCTTGGGACACTCCCGGGAGACCCAGTACTTC. Full variable domain (outside the CDR3, taken from reference TRBV5-1 and TRBJ2-5): KAGVTQTPRYLIKTRGQQVTLSCSPISGHRSVSWYQQTPGQGLQFLFEYFSETQRNKGNFPGRFSGRQFSNSRSEMNVSTLELGDSALYLCASSLGHSRETQYFGPGTRLLVL.

This clone was detected once. V gene TRBV5-4 combines with J gene TRBJ1-1; D unresolved. V shed 0 bases and J shed 6 bases, with 9 bases lying between them. Germline lookup yields CDR1 SGHNT and CDR2 YYREEE (reference sequence). This CDR3 contains 13 residues. The CDR3 nucleotides are TGTGCCAGCAGCTTGGCCCCTGGTTCTGAAGCTTTCTTT. Its protein is CASSLAPGSEAFF.